The 2 T cell receptor beta chains listed next were all sequenced from one sample in a study of blood T cells in healthy people across ages. For the second PCR, which ran for about 6 to 11 cycles, a sample-barcoded 5' primer and a J-beta primer mix were used. TCRdb redid the calling of the 5' RACE reads with MiXCR, one entry per CDR3 protein. The table includes just over 1 million distinct CDR3 sequences, 40% to 50% detected once. The sample consisted of blood. The receptors here all came from a woman aged 55-75 years in good health.

The chain couples TRBV15 to TRBJ1-1; D may be TRBD1 (6 bases). Looked up from germline, CDR1 is LNHNV and CDR2 is YYDKDF (reference sequence). The ends were cut back, 5 bases at V and 4 bases at J, with 17 bases in the middle. The CDR3 contains 15 residues. In DNA form, the CDR3 reads TGTGCCACCAGCGATGACAGGTGGAGGGGCACTGAAGCTTTCTTT. Protein sequence: CATSDDRWRGTEAFF.

This clonotype was counted a few times. This chain uses TRBV6-2 or TRBV6-3 with TRBJ2-1; 9 positions agree with TRBD1. CDR3 length equals 17 residues. With 4 bases clipped from V and 9 bases from J, the junction kept 16 bases outside the gene matches. CDR1 MNHEY and CDR2 SVGEGT come from the germline V gene. CDR3 region: CASSFTGGAFYPGEQFF. CDR3 DNA sequence: TGTGCCAGCAGTTTCACAGGGGGCGCCTTTTATCCTGGTGAGCAGTTCTTC.